This passage covers 15 T cell receptor beta chains from one sample sequenced in a study of graft-versus-host responses after intestinal transplantation. Their recognized antigens are unknown. TCRdb's copy holds only in-frame clones and misses some; the assay was immunoSEQ multiplex PCR. The data hold under 100,000 clones, with around 80% observed a single time. The sequencing used unstimulated CD4+ T cells sorted from spleen or lymph node cells, collected before intestinal transplant. These receptors came from a human donor who received an intestinal transplant.

The rearrangement joins TRBV5-1 to TRBJ2-1; TRBD1 matches 7 bases. The CDR3 length is 14 residues. From germline, CDR1 is SGHRS and CDR2 YFSETQ. The junction had 1 base not matched to a gene; V was cut back by 0 bases and J by 4 bases. DNA of the CDR3: TGCGCCAGCAGCTTGGCACAGGGGTACAATGAGCAGTTCTTC. This codes for CASSLAQGYNEQFF. Filled out from reference TRBV5-1 and TRBJ2-1, the complete variable domain reads KAGVTQTPRYLIKTRGQQVTLSCSPISGHRSVSWYQQTPGQGLQFLFEYFSETQRNKGNFPGRFSGRQFSNSRSEMNVSTLELGDSALYLCASSLAQGYNEQFFGPGTRLTVL.

The chain joins TRBV28 to TRBJ2-5; the D is unclear. Germline V lookup: CDR1 MDHEN, CDR2 SYDVKM. The CDR3 consists of 11 residues. V was clipped by 3 bases and J by 5 bases, with 4 bases between them. CDR3 in DNA: TGTGCCAGCAGTTTCGGGGAGACCCAGTACTTC. Translation gives CASSFGETQYF.

This CDR3 reads CASSEEAVLGQYF. CDR3 bases: TGTGCCAGCAGTGAGGAGGCGGTCCTGGGGCAGTACTTC. The V gene is TRBV2, the J gene TRBJ2-7; a weak D match, TRBD2 (5 bases). CDR1 SNHLY and CDR2 FYNNEI come from the germline V gene. This CDR3 is 13 amino acids long. With 3 bases removed from V and 9 bases from J, the gap between germline ends came to 15 bases.

This clone was counted only a few times. This sequence joins TRBV6-6 and TRBJ2-1; weak D call: TRBD1 (5 bases). Germline CDR1 and CDR2: MNHNY and SVGAGI (reference sequence). The V gene lost 0 bases and the J gene lost 3 bases, with 6 bases spanning the gap. The CDR3 has 14 residues. CDR3 DNA sequence: TGTGCCAGCAGTTACTCAACAGGCTACAATGAGCAGTTCTTC. Its protein product is CASSYSTGYNEQFF.

This sequence joins TRBV11-2 and TRBJ2-3; 10 bases are shared with TRBD1. CDR3 length equals 15 residues. The J segment lost 6 bases and the V segment lost 0 bases, leaving 3 bases of the junction unmatched. CDR1 and CDR2 (germline): SGHAT, FQNNGV. CDR3 coding DNA: TGTGCCAGCAGCTTAGAAGGGACAGGGGACGATACGCAGTATTTT. As protein: CASSLEGTGDDTQYF.

The CDR3 bases are TGTGCCAGCAGTGACCAGGGTAATCAGCCCCAGCATTTT. As protein: CASSDQGNQPQHF. The chain employs TRBV2 and TRBJ1-5, with D maybe TRBD1 (5 bases). V lost 3 bases, J lost 4 bases, and 7 bases lay in between. This CDR3 comprises 13 residues. CDR1 is SNHLY and CDR2 is FYNNEI in the germline V gene.

This clone was picked up one time. The chain couples TRBV27 to TRBJ1-2, with 7 bases aligning to TRBD1. This CDR3 comprises 15 residues. Germline trimming cut 5 bases from V and 4 bases from J; bases unmatched to any gene: 10. CDR1 and CDR2 (germline): MNHEY, SMNVEV (reference sequence). The CDR3 reads CASSPRTGWSYGYTF. For the CDR3, the DNA is TGTGCCAGCAGTCCCCGGACAGGCTGGTCCTATGGCTACACCTTC.

This chain connects TRBV20-1 to TRBJ2-7; D is possibly TRBD2 (6 bases). The CDR3 consists of 11 residues. V lost 3 bases and J 6 bases, leaving 9 bases between the germline ends. CDR1 and CDR2 (germline): DFQATT, SNEGSKA (reference sequence). DNA of the CDR3: TGCAGTGCTAGGGGGGGATTCGAGCAGTACTTC. Translation: CSARGGFEQYF.

The chain uses TRBV5-6 and TRBJ2-1; D might be TRBD2 (6 bases). The germline gives CDR1 SGHDT, CDR2 YYEEEE. There are 16 residues in the CDR3. V was clipped by 4 bases and J by 0 bases, with 14 bases between them. CDR3 residues: CASSMGLTSSYNEQFF. CDR3 bases: TGTGCCAGCAGCATGGGACTGACGAGCTCCTACAATGAGCAGTTCTTC.

The genes are TRBV27 and TRBJ2-3, with 9 nucleotides matching TRBD1. CDR3 length equals 15 residues. The V gene's germline CDR1 is MNHEY and CDR2 SMNVEV (reference sequence). With V trimmed by 6 bases and J by 2 bases, 6 bases remained unmatched. CDR3 bases: TGTGCCAGCAGGGACAGGGGCCGATCCACAGATACGCAGTATTTT. Its protein is CASRDRGRSTDTQYF.

V gene TRBV16 combines with J gene TRBJ1-3; 8 bases match TRBD1. Germline V gene sequence: CDR1 KGHSY, CDR2 FQNENV. The trim removed 6 bases at V and 0 bases at J, leaving 4 bases unmatched. This CDR3 spans 15 amino acids. CDR3 residues: CASSRDRFSGNTIYF. CDR3 in DNA: TGTGCCAGCAGTCGGGACAGGTTCTCTGGAAACACCATATATTTT.

This clone came up once. This chain uses TRBV2 with TRBJ1-3, with a possible D match to TRBD1 (6 bases). This CDR3 spans 14 amino acids. The V end was cut by 2 bases, the J end by 2 bases, with 7 bases between. Germline V lookup: CDR1 SNHLY, CDR2 FYNNEI. DNA of the CDR3: TGTGCCAGCAGTGAAAACAGGGCTGGAAACACCATATATTTT. This codes for CASSENRAGNTIYF. Drawing the rest from reference TRBV2 and TRBJ1-3, the complete variable domain is EPEVTQTPSHQVTQMGQEVILRCVPISNHLYFYWYRQILGQKVEFLVSFYNNEISEKSEIFDDQFSVERPDGSNFTLKIRSTKLEDSAMYFCASSENRAGNTIYFGEGSWLTVV.

V gene TRBV5-1 combines with J gene TRBJ2-3; 10 nucleotides line up with TRBD2. V was pared by 4 bases and J by 4 bases, with 9 bases of the junction left unmatched. The CDR3 runs to 16 residues. The germline CDR1 and CDR2 sequences are SGHRS and YFSETQ. The CDR3 sequence is CASSTSSGSLADTQYF. The CDR3 DNA reads TGCGCCAGCAGCACCTCTAGCGGGAGTTTGGCAGATACGCAGTATTTT.

The chain couples TRBV27 to TRBJ2-5; D perhaps matches TRBD1 (7 bases). The V gene lost 6 bases and the J gene lost 6 bases, with 17 bases spanning the gap. Germline values: CDR1 MNHEY, CDR2 SMNVEV (reference sequence). This CDR3 has 14 amino acids. The CDR3 loop is CASSPPGGLKTQYF. The CDR3 DNA sequence: TGTGCCAGCAGCCCCCCAGGGGGGCTGAAGACCCAGTACTTC.

Only one count was recorded for this clone. V is TRBV15 and J is TRBJ2-3; 8 nucleotides agree with TRBD1. The CDR3 extends over 15 amino acids. Unmatched junction bases numbered 2, after V lost 1 base and J lost 2 bases. CDR1 is LNHNV and CDR2 is YYDKDF in the germline V gene (reference sequence). In DNA, the CDR3 is TGTGCCACCAGCAGAGGGACAGGGATCACAGATACGCAGTATTTT. Translating it yields CATSRGTGITDTQYF.